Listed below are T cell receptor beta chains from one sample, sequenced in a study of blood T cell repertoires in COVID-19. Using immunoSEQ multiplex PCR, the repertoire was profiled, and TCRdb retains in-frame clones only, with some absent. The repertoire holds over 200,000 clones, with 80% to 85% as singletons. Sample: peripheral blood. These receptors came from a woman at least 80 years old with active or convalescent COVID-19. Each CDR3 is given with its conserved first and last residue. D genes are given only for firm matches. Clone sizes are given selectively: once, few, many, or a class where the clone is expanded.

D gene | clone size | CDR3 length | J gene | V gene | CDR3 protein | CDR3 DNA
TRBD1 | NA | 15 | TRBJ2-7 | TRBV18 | CASSRDGQGSYEQYF | TGTGCCAGCTCACGGGACGGACAGGGGTCCTACGAGCAGTACTTC
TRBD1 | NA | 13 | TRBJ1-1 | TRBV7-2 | CASRETGPTEAFF | TGTGCCAGCAGGGAGACAGGGCCCACTGAAGCTTTCTTT
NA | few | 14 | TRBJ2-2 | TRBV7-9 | CASSGSTNTGELFF | TGTGCCAGCAGCGGGAGTACGAACACCGGGGAGCTGTTTTTT
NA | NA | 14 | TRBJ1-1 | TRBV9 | CASRPGGRDTEAFF | TGTGCCAGCCGACCGGGGGGCAGGGACACTGAAGCTTTCTTT
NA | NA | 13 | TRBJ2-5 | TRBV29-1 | CSVVGGGGGTQYF | TGCAGCGTTGTTGGGGGGGGCGGCGGGACCCAGTACTTC
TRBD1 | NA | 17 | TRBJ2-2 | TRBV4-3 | CASSQDMGQAGEKELFF | TGCGCCAGCAGCCAAGATATGGGACAGGCCGGTGAAAAGGAGCTGTTTTTT
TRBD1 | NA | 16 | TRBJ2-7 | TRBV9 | CASSKSGTGGPYEQYF | TGTGCCAGCAGCAAGTCCGGGACAGGGGGGCCCTACGAGCAGTACTTC
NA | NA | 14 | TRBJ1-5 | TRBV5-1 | CASSPTGSNQPQHF | TGCGCCAGCAGTCCGACAGGTAGCAATCAGCCCCAGCATTTT
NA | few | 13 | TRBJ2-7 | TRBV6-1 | CASSEVVGDEQYF | TGTGCCAGCAGTGAAGTCGTAGGGGACGAGCAGTACTTC
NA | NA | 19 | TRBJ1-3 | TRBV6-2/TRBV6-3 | CASSYSRGRVGGSGNTIYF | TGTGCCAGCAGTTACTCGCGGGGGCGCGTTGGCGGCTCTGGAAACACCATATATTTT